The clone carrying this T cell receptor beta chain has only a few counts. Its cognate antigen is unknown. TCRdb reanalysed the reads using MiXCR and keeps one entry per CDR3 protein. Among fewer than 1,000,000 distinct CDR3 sequences, roughly 30% were seen once, and the ten largest hold over 13%. This sample is drawn from a study of T cell repertoires in cytomegalovirus infection. The CDR3 is made up of 17 amino acids. V dropped 7 bases and J dropped 3; count of bases not matched to a gene: 15. The V gene's germline CDR1 is MNHEY and CDR2 SVGEGT. V is TRBV6-2 or TRBV6-3 and J is TRBJ2-7, with 10 bases matching TRBD2. The receptor was isolated from a human donor in good health (CMV status not recorded). Some clones in this sample may be carry-over from other donors' samples. The sample here was cultured CD8+ T cells from PBMCs, taken from culture after CMV antigen stimulation. The CDR3 region is CASTLTPLAGIYYEQYF. CDR3 DNA sequence: TGTGCCAGCACCCTAACTCCACTAGCGGGGATCTACTACGAGCAGTACTTC.